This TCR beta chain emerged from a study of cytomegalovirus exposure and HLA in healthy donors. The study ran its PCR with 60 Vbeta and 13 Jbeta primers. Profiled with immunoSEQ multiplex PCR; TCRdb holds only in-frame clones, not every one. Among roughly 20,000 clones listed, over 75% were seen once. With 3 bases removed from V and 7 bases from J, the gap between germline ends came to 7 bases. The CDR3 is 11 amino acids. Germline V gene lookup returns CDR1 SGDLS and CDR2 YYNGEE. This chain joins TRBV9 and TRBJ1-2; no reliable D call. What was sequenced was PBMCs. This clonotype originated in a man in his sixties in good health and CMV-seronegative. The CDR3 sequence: CASSADFGYTF. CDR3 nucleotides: TGTGCCAGCAGCGCGGACTTTGGCTACACCTTC.